A single sample is the source of the 30 T cell receptor beta chains below, sequenced in a study of beta chain features in type 1 diabetes. Expressed TCRB transcripts were sequenced, since all the RNA that had been isolated was reverse transcribed. Assay: immunoSEQ multiplex PCR; the TCRdb copy retains only in-frame clones and omits some. The sample records a few hundred thousand clones, around a quarter being singletons. Sequencing input: central memory CD4+ T cells from blood. The receptors were gathered from a man aged 25-40 years in good health.

In this sample, this clone turned up many times. Within the sample, other DNA sequences also encode this same CDR3. The rearrangement uses TRBV2 and TRBJ2-1; D is undetermined. The length of the CDR3 is 11 residues. Trimming shortened V by 3 bases and J by 3 bases, and 0 bases separated the two germline ends. CDR1 and CDR2 from the germline V gene are SNHLY and FYNNEI. Here the CDR3 DNA reads TGTGCCAGCAGTGACTACAATGAGCAGTTCTTC. Its translation: CASSDYNEQFF.

This clone occurred many times. The V gene is TRBV7-9, the J gene TRBJ2-2; perhaps TRBD2 as D (7 bases). This CDR3 region has 14 residues. V dropped 10 bases and J dropped 4 bases, with 16 bases sitting between them. Germline V gene sequence: CDR1 SEHNR, CDR2 FQNEAQ (reference sequence). The CDR3 protein is CATQGRGFTGELFF. As DNA, the CDR3 is TGTGCCACCCAAGGGAGGGGGTTCACCGGGGAGCTGTTTTTT.

This clone was seen a handful of times. V gene TRBV6-5 combines with J gene TRBJ2-7; D might be TRBD1 (5 bases). Germline V gives CDR1 MNHEY, CDR2 SVGAGI. This CDR3 region has 14 residues. The ends were cut back, 0 bases at V and 2 bases at J, with 8 bases in the middle. The CDR3 sequence: CASSYSSGPYEQYF. In DNA, the CDR3 is TGTGCCAGCAGTTACTCGTCAGGGCCCTACGAGCAGTACTTC.

This clone was observed a handful of times. The rearrangement uses TRBV7-2 and TRBJ1-3; no clear D. CDR3 size: 14 residues. Looked up from germline, CDR1 is SGHTA and CDR2 is FQGNSA. V was pared by 5 bases and J by 0 bases, with 8 bases between. The DNA for the CDR3 is TGTGCCAGCAGCGAAGGAATCTCTGGAAACACCATATATTTT. It translates to CASSEGISGNTIYF.

This clone was picked up a small number of times. The DNA of the CDR3 is TGTGCCAGCACCCAGGAGGGACCCTACGAGCAGTACTTC. Protein sequence: CASTQEGPYEQYF. This chain links TRBV28 with TRBJ2-7, with a possible D match to TRBD2 (6 bases). The CDR3 length is 13 residues. The germline CDR1 and CDR2 sequences are MDHEN and SYDVKM. Trimming removed 7 bases from V and 2 bases from J, with 12 bases in between.

The V call is TRBV6-5, the J call TRBJ2-1, with D perhaps TRBD2 (5 bases). The CDR3 runs 14 residues. CDR1 MNHEY and CDR2 SVGAGI come from the germline V gene. V was pared by 2 bases and J by 0 bases, with 5 bases between. The CDR3 reads CASSYDYSYNEQFF. The CDR3, as DNA: TGTGCCAGCAGTTACGACTACTCCTACAATGAGCAGTTCTTC.

The V gene is TRBV29-1, the J gene TRBJ1-3; no clear D. Germline V gene data show CDR1 as SQVTM and CDR2 as ANQGSEA. CDR3 length equals 13 residues. Trimming took off 8 bases at V and 0 bases at J, with 11 bases between the two ends. The CDR3 sequence: CSCSVFSGNTIYF. CDR3 nucleotides: TGCAGCTGTAGCGTCTTCTCTGGAAACACCATATATTTT. Drawing the rest from reference TRBV29-1 and TRBJ1-3, the complete variable domain is SAVISQKPSRDICQRGTSLTIQCQVDSQVTMMFWYRQQPGQSLTLIATANQGSEATYESGFVIDKFPISRPNLTFSTLTVSNMSPEDSSIYLCSCSVFSGNTIYFGEGSWLTVV.

This chain links TRBV7-8 with TRBJ1-5, with a weak D call TRBD1 (5 bases). The V end was cut by 3 bases, the J end by 9 bases, with 9 bases between. The length of the CDR3 is 12 residues. The germline V gene encodes CDR1 SGHVS and CDR2 FQNEAQ. This CDR3 is CASSLGGSPQHF. As DNA, the CDR3 is TGTGCCAGCAGCTTGGGGGGATCGCCCCAGCATTTT.

This clone was recorded a few times. This sequence joins TRBV6-5 and TRBJ2-5; TRBD2 aligns across 7 bases. The V segment lost 8 bases and the J segment 3 bases; nucleotides outside the gene matches: 0. The germline gives CDR1 MNHEY, CDR2 SVGAGI. The CDR3 length is 11 residues. CDR3: CASGGEETQYF. As DNA, the CDR3 is TGTGCCAGCGGGGGGGAAGAGACCCAGTACTTC.

This clone was picked up a small number of times. This rearrangement joins TRBV29-1 to TRBJ2-4, with D perhaps matching TRBD1 (5 bases). Deletions cut 4 bases from V and 10 bases from J, with 14 bases between. Germline lookup yields CDR1 SQVTM and CDR2 ANQGSEA. CDR3 length: 12 residues. Here the CDR3 DNA reads TGCAGCGTTGGGATTGACAGTCTTATTCAGTACTTC. Translation gives CSVGIDSLIQYF. Based on the CDR3 plus reference TRBV29-1 and TRBJ2-4, the full variable domain is SAVISQKPSRDICQRGTSLTIQCQVDSQVTMMFWYRQQPGQSLTLIATANQGSEATYESGFVIDKFPISRPNLTFSTLTVSNMSPEDSSIYLCSVGIDSLIQYFGAGTRLSVL.

This clone was recorded a few times. Here the CDR3 DNA reads TGTGCCAGCAGGGATGACACAAATAATTCACCCCTCCACTTT. As protein: CASRDDTNNSPLHF. The chain links TRBV6-5 to TRBJ1-6; no clear D. The ends were cut back, 6 bases at V and 5 bases at J, with 11 bases in the middle. Germline lookup yields CDR1 MNHEY and CDR2 SVGAGI. The CDR3 loop spans 14 amino acids.

This clone has a handful of counts. This chain joins TRBV7-2 and TRBJ1-5; D might be TRBD1 (6 bases). The CDR3 is 13 amino acids. V lost 6 bases and J 7 bases, leaving 13 bases between the germline ends. Germline loops: CDR1 SGHTA, CDR2 FQGNSA. The CDR3: CASSTGTWQPQHF. The CDR3 coding sequence is TGTGCCAGCAGTACCGGGACATGGCAGCCCCAGCATTTT.

The chain links TRBV7-9 to TRBJ1-2; D remains ambiguous. The CDR3 runs to 14 residues. Germline V gene lookup returns CDR1 SEHNR and CDR2 FQNEAQ (reference sequence). Trimming pared 1 base from V and 4 bases from J, leaving 10 bases between. The CDR3 is CASSLDGFGYGYTF. Here the CDR3 DNA reads TGTGCCAGCAGCTTAGACGGATTCGGCTATGGCTACACCTTC. The full variable domain, in which reference TRBV7-9 and TRBJ1-2 provide the parts outside the CDR3, is DTGVSQNPRHKITKRGQNVTFRCDPISEHNRLYWYRQTLGQGPEFLTYFQNEAQLEKSRLLSDRFSAERPKGSFSTLEIQRTEQGDSAMYLCASSLDGFGYGYTFGSGTRLTVV.

The V gene is TRBV7-2, the J gene TRBJ2-5; either TRBD1 or TRBD2 may fit D (5 bases each). V lost 3 bases to trimming and J lost 5 bases, with 10 bases between them. Per the germline V gene, CDR1 is SGHTA and CDR2 is FQGNSA. This CDR3 is built from 13 residues. This CDR3 is CASSLWGKETQYF. CDR3 DNA sequence: TGTGCCAGCAGCTTGTGGGGGAAGGAGACCCAGTACTTC.

This clone occurred many times. Other DNA sequences of this sample code for an identical CDR3. The chain couples TRBV7-2 to TRBJ2-1; D gene ambiguous. The CDR3 is 12 amino acids. Germline V CDR1 and CDR2: SGHTA, FQGNSA. The ends were cut back, 3 bases at V and 7 bases at J, with 7 bases in the middle. CDR3 sequence reads: CASSFTRNEQFF. CDR3 DNA: TGTGCCAGCAGCTTTACGAGGAATGAGCAGTTCTTC.

There are a few counts of this clone. The chain couples TRBV30 to TRBJ2-1; 7 bases are shared with TRBD2. J lost 1 base, V lost 2 bases, and 5 bases had no gene match. CDR3 length equals 15 residues. CDR1 is GTSNPN, CDR2 SVGIG, per germline (reference sequence). The CDR3 protein is CAWSRSGTSYNEQFF. In DNA, the CDR3 is TGTGCCTGGAGTAGAAGCGGGACGTCCTACAATGAGCAGTTCTTC. The full variable domain, rest sourced from reference TRBV30 and TRBJ2-1, is SQTIHQWPATLVQPVGSPLSLECTVEGTSNPNLYWYRQAAGRGLQLLFYSVGIGQISSEVPQNLSASRPQDRQFILSSKKLLLSDSGFYLCAWSRSGTSYNEQFFGPGTRLTVL.

V and J are TRBV29-1 and TRBJ2-3; TRBD2 matches 7 bases. CDR1 is SQVTM and CDR2 is ANQGSEA in the germline V gene. This CDR3 spans 14 amino acids. J gave up 5 bases and V 4 bases, and 9 bases lay outside the gene matches. This chain's CDR3 is CSVAQRDSGDTQYF. The CDR3 nucleotides are TGCAGCGTTGCTCAGCGGGATTCGGGAGATACGCAGTATTTT.

V is TRBV28 and J is TRBJ2-1; 8 bases fit TRBD1. The CDR3 totals 14 residues. V shed 7 bases, J shed 9 bases, and the junction held 11 bases outside the gene matches. Germline V CDR1 and CDR2: MDHEN, SYDVKM. The CDR3 here is CASTNLGQGGEQFF. CDR3 DNA: TGTGCCAGCACTAACTTAGGACAGGGCGGTGAGCAGTTCTTC.

Turning to this clone: Different DNA sequences within this sample yield the same CDR3. The rearrangement links TRBV5-1 to TRBJ2-5; 9 bases fit TRBD1. This CDR3 region has 15 residues. Trimming removed 0 bases from V and 4 bases from J; junction bases left unmatched: 4. The germline V gene has CDR1 SGHRS and CDR2 YFSETQ. The CDR3 sequence is CASSLVGQGPETQYF. In nucleotides, the CDR3 is TGCGCCAGCAGCTTGGTCGGACAGGGGCCAGAGACCCAGTACTTC.

The chain employs TRBV30 and TRBJ1-1; D gene uncertain. Trimming cost V 4 bases and J 1 base, with 10 bases left between them. Germline loops: CDR1 GTSNPN, CDR2 SVGIG (reference sequence). The CDR3 runs 13 residues. CDR3 loop: CAWNGLPNTEAFF. The CDR3 DNA is TGTGCCTGGAACGGGCTACCGAACACTGAAGCTTTCTTT.

The rearrangement uses TRBV7-7 and TRBJ2-5; 14 nucleotides align to TRBD2. Germline V CDR1 and CDR2: SSHAT, FNYEAQ (reference sequence). CDR3 length equals 17 residues. J lost 3 bases, V lost 3 bases, and 6 bases had no gene match. This chain's CDR3 is CASSLGLAGAHKETQYF. The CDR3 DNA sequence: TGTGCCAGCAGCTTGGGACTAGCGGGAGCCCACAAAGAGACCCAGTACTTC.

This clone was detected only a few times. J is TRBJ2-3 and V is TRBV6-5, with D maybe TRBD1 (6 bases). Germline V gene data show CDR1 as MNHEY and CDR2 as SVGAGI. V lost 2 bases to trimming and J lost 5 bases, with 11 bases between them. This CDR3 is built from 14 residues. In DNA, the CDR3 is TGTGCCAGCAGTTACGGCAGGGGAATAGATACGCAGTATTTT. Encoded protein: CASSYGRGIDTQYF.

Concerning this clone: Different DNA sequences within this sample yield the same CDR3. The chain couples TRBV29-1 to TRBJ1-2; D may be TRBD1 (5 bases). V was clipped by 4 bases and J by 6 bases, with 9 bases between them. Germline CDR1 is SQVTM and CDR2 is ANQGSEA. This CDR3 is 11 amino acids long. The CDR3 DNA reads as TGCAGCGTTGGTGGGGCTAATGGCTACACCTTC. This translates into CSVGGANGYTF.

This clone was seen only a few times. V and J are TRBV30 and TRBJ2-7; 8 positions match TRBD2. Germline V gene sequence: CDR1 GTSNPN, CDR2 SVGIG (reference sequence). CDR3 length: 14 residues. V lost 2 bases and J lost 2; bases outside the gene matches: 5. Here the CDR3 DNA reads TGTGCCTGGAGTACGATTAGCGGGACCTACGAGCAGTACTTC. Its protein is CAWSTISGTYEQYF.

This clone has ten or more counts. The rearrangement joins TRBV18 to TRBJ2-5; tentatively, D is TRBD2 (5 bases). Germline CDR1 and CDR2: KGHSH and LQKENI. The germline V and J ends were trimmed by 0 bases and 9 bases, with 11 bases remaining between them. The CDR3 is 13 amino acids. CDR3 residues: CASSPPSPEAQYF. DNA of the CDR3: TGTGCCAGCTCACCACCGAGCCCGGAGGCCCAGTACTTC.

The chain uses TRBV28 and TRBJ1-2; TRBD1 might be the D (6 bases). V lost 9 bases, J lost 3 bases, and 11 bases lay in between. CDR1 MDHEN and CDR2 SYDVKM come from the germline V gene. The CDR3 runs to 12 residues. This CDR3 reads CASSRTDYGYTF. CDR3 nucleotides: TGTGCCAGTTCGAGGACAGACTATGGCTACACCTTC.

This clone was recorded once. V gene TRBV2 combines with J gene TRBJ1-1; 7 bases are shared with TRBD1. CDR1 and CDR2 (germline): SNHLY, FYNNEI. The CDR3 has 14 amino acids. V shed 6 bases and J 0 bases; nucleotides not matched to a gene: 4. CDR3 sequence reads: CASSLQGMNTEAFF. CDR3 DNA: TGTGCCAGCAGCTTACAGGGGATGAACACTGAAGCTTTCTTT.

This chain uses TRBV5-1 with TRBJ1-2; no reliable D call. The germline gives CDR1 SGHRS, CDR2 YFSETQ. This CDR3 has 13 amino acids. V was pared by 0 bases and J by 1 base, with 4 bases between. In nucleotides, the CDR3 is TGCGCCAGCAGCTTGGACAGTAACTATGGCTACACCTTC. Amino acid sequence: CASSLDSNYGYTF.

Only one count was recorded for this clone. This chain joins TRBV7-2 and TRBJ2-3, with 7 bases aligning to TRBD2. V was clipped by 0 bases and J by 8 bases; unmatched bases: 11. Germline loops: CDR1 SGHTA, CDR2 FQGNSA. The CDR3 extends over 16 amino acids. The CDR3 region has the DNA TGTGCCAGCAGCTTAGCGTGGGGTGCTAGCGGAGCTACGCAGTATTTT. This encodes CASSLAWGASGATQYF.

The J gene is TRBJ2-5, the V gene TRBV5-4, with D possibly TRBD2 on 5 matching bases. Trimming took 4 bases from V and 2 from J, leaving 21 bases between them. Germline-derived CDR1 and CDR2 are SGHNT and YYREEE (reference sequence). This CDR3 is 17 amino acids long. The CDR3: CASSGRGRAVNQETQYF. Written as DNA, the CDR3 is TGTGCCAGCAGCGGGAGAGGGCGGGCCGTAAATCAAGAGACCCAGTACTTC.